What follows are 28 T cell receptor beta chains derived from one specimen sequenced in a study of spatial heterogeneity in lung cancer. Time point here: sample taken at primary tumor resection. Using its own MiXCR run on the 5' RACE reads, TCRdb lists one record per CDR3 protein. This sample has fewer than 65,000 distinct CDR3 sequences, with around 6% found just once. Material: PBMCs, obtained at surgery. The receptor source for this set is a female donor with early-stage non-small cell lung cancer.

In its sample, this clonotype was seen many times. This chain joins TRBV20-1 and TRBJ2-1; 7 bases align to TRBD2. The CDR3 is made up of 18 amino acids. From germline, CDR1 is DFQATT and CDR2 SNEGSKA (reference sequence). V lost 2 bases, J lost 9 bases, and 22 bases stayed unmatched. The chain's CDR3 is CSARRAGVRFGANREQFF. In DNA, the CDR3 is TGCAGTGCTAGACGCGCGGGAGTTCGGTTTGGGGCCAATCGTGAGCAGTTCTTC.

This clonotype occurred many times. The chain joins TRBV20-1 to TRBJ2-6; D is undetermined. Germline CDR1 and CDR2: DFQATT and SNEGSKA (reference sequence). The CDR3 spans 14 residues. V lost 3 bases, J lost 2 bases, and 8 bases lay in between. CDR3 protein: CSARELAGANVLTF. The CDR3 nucleotides are TGCAGTGCTAGGGAACTGGCTGGGGCCAACGTCCTGACTTTC.

This clonotype was observed many times. The chain combines TRBV11-3 with TRBJ2-1, with 15 bases fitting TRBD2. V lost 5 bases to trimming and J lost 9 bases; unmatched junction nucleotides: 11. The CDR3 has 17 residues. Germline-derived CDR1 and CDR2 are SGHNT and YENEEA. For the CDR3, the DNA is TGTGCCAGCAGCCCACCCCGGGGACTAGCGGGAGGATCTGAGCAGTTCTTC. It translates to CASSPPRGLAGGSEQFF.

This clonotype has ten or more counts. The junction and the germline gene differ at one end; a read error may be behind it. The chain joins TRBV5-1 to TRBJ1-6; D possibly corresponds to TRBD1 (5 bases). CDR3 length: 14 residues. Germline-derived CDR1 and CDR2 are SGHRS and YFSETQ. The CDR3 loop reads CASKRGSDNSPLHF. As DNA, the CDR3 is TGCGCCAGCAAAAGGGGCTCCGATAATTCACCCCTCCACTTT.

Ten or more counts support this clonotype. The chain links TRBV5-6 to TRBJ1-2; TRBD1 matches 7 bases. There are 16 residues in the CDR3. Unmatched junction bases numbered 11, after V lost 1 base and J lost 5 bases. The germline V gene encodes CDR1 SGHDT and CDR2 YYEEEE. Written as DNA, the CDR3 is TGTGCCAGCAGCTTGCGGTTGTCAGCCAGGGGGTATGGCTACACCTTC. As protein: CASSLRLSARGYGYTF.

The rearrangement joins TRBV6-2 or TRBV6-3 to TRBJ2-1; 12 bases map to TRBD2. The CDR3 contains 16 residues. The V gene end was trimmed by 10 bases and the J gene end by 8 bases; junction bases not matched to a gene: 15. CDR1 is MNHEY, CDR2 SVGEGT, per germline. CDR3 loop: CATAPSPSGRADEQFF. The CDR3 DNA reads as TGTGCCACCGCCCCCTCTCCTAGCGGGAGGGCCGATGAGCAGTTCTTC.

The chain combines TRBV20-1 with TRBJ2-1; D may be TRBD2 (6 bases). Per germline, CDR1 DFQATT and CDR2 SNEGSKA (reference sequence). The CDR3 totals 17 residues. V lost 3 bases and J lost 0, with 18 bases in between. CDR3 sequence reads: CSARDGRGESSYNEQFF. The CDR3 DNA reads TGCAGTGCTAGGGACGGGAGAGGAGAGAGCTCCTACAATGAGCAGTTCTTC.

This clonotype has just a few counts. V gene TRBV24-1 combines with J gene TRBJ2-3; TRBD1 matches 9 bases. Germline CDR1 KGHDR, CDR2 SFDVKD. The V gene end was trimmed by 0 bases and the J gene end by 3 bases; junction bases not matched to a gene: 3. The CDR3 contains 16 residues. The CDR3 DNA reads TGTGCCACCAGTGATTTGAGGGACAGGGTGACAGATACGCAGTATTTT. Translating gives CATSDLRDRVTDTQYF.

This clonotype was found many times. The genes are TRBV12-3 or TRBV12-4 and TRBJ1-2; D is ambiguous. V was cut by 11 bases and J by 0 bases, with 10 bases left in between. This CDR3 contains 12 residues. CDR3 amino acids: CAAYDPNYGYTF. The CDR3 nucleotides are TGTGCCGCCTATGATCCTAACTATGGCTACACCTTC.

The sample holds many counts of this clonotype. The chain couples TRBV6-5 to TRBJ1-1, with D possibly matching TRBD1 (5 bases). The V end was cut by 2 bases, the J end by 1 base, with 8 bases between. The germline V gene has CDR1 MNHEY and CDR2 SVGAGI. The CDR3 runs 14 residues. CDR3 DNA: TGTGCCAGCAGTTACGCAGACAGGAACACTGAAGCTTTCTTT. Translated, it gives CASSYADRNTEAFF.

This clonotype has just a few counts. The chain has TRBV19 and TRBJ2-7, with 7 bases identical to TRBD2. The CDR3 contains 14 residues. V dropped 3 bases and J dropped 6; count of bases not matched to a gene: 8. Germline V gene lookup returns CDR1 LNHDA and CDR2 SQIVND (reference sequence). DNA of the CDR3: TGTGCCAGTAGTATTTCGGGGACTACTGGCGAGCAGTACTTC. This translates into CASSISGTTGEQYF. Full variable domain (missing parts from reference TRBV19 and TRBJ2-7): DGGITQSPKYLFRKEGQNVTLSCEQNLNHDAMYWYRQDPGQGLRLIYYSQIVNDFQKGDIAEGYSVSREKKESFPLTVTSAQKNPTAFYLCASSISGTTGEQYFGPGTRLTVT.

This clonotype came up many times. The V gene is TRBV24-1, the J gene TRBJ2-3; D unclear. Germline V gene sequence: CDR1 KGHDR, CDR2 SFDVKD. The CDR3 sequence is 15 residues long. The ends were cut back, 8 bases at V and 0 bases at J, with 14 bases in the middle. CDR3 coding DNA: TGTGCCACCAACGGCGGCCGCCTTAGCACAGATACGCAGTATTTT. Translated: CATNGGRLSTDTQYF.

This clonotype showed up many times. The V and J genes are TRBV28 and TRBJ1-1; weak D call: TRBD1 (5 bases). The germline V and J ends were trimmed by 5 bases and 10 bases, with 17 bases remaining between them. Per germline, CDR1 MDHEN and CDR2 SYDVKM. The CDR3 runs 13 residues. The CDR3 coding sequence is TGTGCCAGCAGTCAGGGAGAGCTCCGGGTAGCTTTCTTT. Translation: CASSQGELRVAFF. Full variable domain (rest looked up from reference TRBV28 and TRBJ1-1): DVKVTQSSRYLVKRTGEKVFLECVQDMDHENMFWYRQDPGLGLRLIYFSYDVKMKEKGDIPEGYSVSREKKERFSLILESASTNQTSMYLCASSQGELRVAFFGQGTRLTVV.

The chain recombines TRBV28 with TRBJ1-4, with D tentatively TRBD1 (5 bases). The CDR3 spans 15 residues. Trimming took off 2 bases at V and 4 bases at J, with 11 bases between the two ends. CDR1 MDHEN and CDR2 SYDVKM come from the germline V gene. The CDR3 DNA reads as TGTGCCAGCAGTTTACTCGGGACTCTTAATGAAAAACTGTTTTTT. Its protein is CASSLLGTLNEKLFF.

This clonotype was found a few times. This chain connects TRBV6-2 or TRBV6-3 to TRBJ1-5; possibly TRBD1 for D (5 bases). Trimming stripped 6 bases from V and 6 bases from J, with 18 bases between. The CDR3 sequence is 15 residues long. Germline V gene lookup returns CDR1 MNHEY and CDR2 SVGEGT. The CDR3 spells CASRGDSNHGQPQHF. In DNA, the CDR3 is TGTGCCAGCAGGGGAGACAGTAACCACGGTCAGCCCCAGCATTTT.

V is TRBV29-1 and J is TRBJ1-2; TRBD1 is a possible D gene (5 bases). Trimming stripped 4 bases from V and 0 bases from J, with 9 bases between. Per germline, CDR1 SQVTM and CDR2 ANQGSEA. CDR3 length: 13 residues. The CDR3 nucleotides are TGCAGCGTTGGTAGGGGTGCTAACTATGGCTACACCTTC. Amino acids: CSVGRGANYGYTF. The full variable domain, completed using reference TRBV29-1 and TRBJ1-2, is SAVISQKPSRDICQRGTSLTIQCQVDSQVTMMFWYRQQPGQSLTLIATANQGSEATYESGFVIDKFPISRPNLTFSTLTVSNMSPEDSSIYLCSVGRGANYGYTFGSGTRLTVV.

V gene TRBV15 combines with J gene TRBJ2-5, with D possibly matching TRBD1 (5 bases). CDR1 is LNHNV, CDR2 YYDKDF, per germline (reference sequence). This CDR3 contains 14 residues. Trimming removed 5 bases from V and 5 bases from J, with 15 bases in between. CDR3 sequence (DNA): TGTGCCACCAGCGGAAACAGGCTTGGGGAGACCCAGTACTTC. It specifies CATSGNRLGETQYF. The full variable domain, completed using reference TRBV15 and TRBJ2-5, is DAMVIQNPRYQVTQFGKPVTLSCSQTLNHNVMYWYQQKSSQAPKLLFHYYDKDFNNEADTPDNFQSRRPNTSFCFLDIRSPGLGDTAMYLCATSGNRLGETQYFGPGTRLLVL.

At least ten counts were recorded for this clonotype. This chain joins TRBV6-5 and TRBJ2-2; no firm D call. Trimming removed 5 bases from V and 5 bases from J, with 12 bases in between. CDR3 length: 14 residues. Germline V gives CDR1 MNHEY, CDR2 SVGAGI. Here the CDR3 reads CASSPRPLTGELFF. The CDR3 DNA sequence: TGTGCCAGCAGTCCCCGACCCCTGACCGGGGAGCTGTTTTTT.

The table lists this clonotype with many counts. The CDR3 coding sequence is TGTGCCAGCAGTAGCACGACAGGGGTCAATTCACCCCTCCACTTT. It codes for CASSSTTGVNSPLHF. The chain has TRBV27 and TRBJ1-6, with TRBD1 matching over 8 bases. Trimming at V came to 5 bases and at J to 7 bases, leaving 7 bases not matched to a gene. This CDR3 is 15 amino acids long. Germline V gene sequence: CDR1 MNHEY, CDR2 SMNVEV (reference sequence).

This clonotype was recorded many times. The chain is built from TRBV18 and TRBJ2-3; 8 bases are a match to TRBD1. CDR1 and CDR2 from the germline V gene are KGHSH and LQKENI. Trimming cost V 3 bases and J 6 bases; bases outside gene matches: 5. CDR3 length: 14 residues. The CDR3 nucleotides are TGTGCCAGCTCACCGCTTCGGACAGGGGATACGCAGTATTTT. Protein sequence: CASSPLRTGDTQYF. The whole variable domain, remainder taken from reference TRBV18 and TRBJ2-3, is NAGVMQNPRHLVRRRGQEARLRCSPMKGHSHVYWYRQLPEEGLKFMVYLQKENIIDESGMPKERFSAEFPKEGPSILRIQQVVRGDSAAYFCASSPLRTGDTQYFGPGTRLTVL.

This clonotype was recorded at least ten times. The chain has TRBV20-1 and TRBJ2-3, with D unclear. Trimming took 5 bases from V and 2 from J, leaving 14 bases between them. Germline-derived CDR1 and CDR2 are DFQATT and SNEGSKA (reference sequence). CDR3 length equals 14 residues. As DNA, the CDR3 is TGCAGTGCTGTTGTGCAGCCCGTCACAGATACGCAGTATTTT. Its translation is CSAVVQPVTDTQYF.

This clonotype was counted ten times or more. The J gene is TRBJ1-1, the V gene TRBV6-5, with TRBD1 matching 9 bases. Germline trimming cut 7 bases from V and 4 bases from J; bases unmatched to any gene: 13. The CDR3 sequence is 16 residues long. The V gene's germline CDR1 is MNHEY and CDR2 SVGAGI. CDR3 bases: TGTGCCAGCACCCGAACCCTACAGGGGGCTAGCACTGAAGCTTTCTTT. The encoded protein is CASTRTLQGASTEAFF.

The CDR3 protein is CASRLTANYGYTF. CDR3 in DNA: TGTGCCAGCAGGTTGACAGCGAACTATGGCTACACCTTC. The rearrangement links TRBV5-6 to TRBJ1-2; D possibly corresponds to TRBD1 (5 bases). The germline V and J ends were trimmed by 5 bases and 2 bases, with 10 bases remaining between them. CDR3 length equals 13 residues. Per germline, CDR1 SGHDT and CDR2 YYEEEE.

This clonotype was counted many times. V gene TRBV6-1 combines with J gene TRBJ2-1; weak D call: TRBD1 (6 bases). CDR1 is MNHNS, CDR2 SASEGT, per germline. V was trimmed by 7 bases and J by 3 bases, leaving 13 bases between them. CDR3 length equals 14 residues. The CDR3, as DNA: TGTGCCAGCAAGGGGTGGGACAACTACAATGAGCAGTTCTTC. This translates into CASKGWDNYNEQFF.

This clonotype showed up many times. CDR3 sequence reads: CAIQSTSVPYEQYF. The CDR3 nucleotides are TGTGCCATCCAGTCCACTAGCGTCCCCTACGAGCAGTACTTC. V and J are TRBV28 and TRBJ2-7; 7 bases match TRBD2. Germline V gene data show CDR1 as MDHEN and CDR2 as SYDVKM. V lost 10 bases to trimming and J lost 2 bases; unmatched junction nucleotides: 11. The CDR3 is 14 amino acids.

The chain carries TRBV3-1 and TRBJ2-3, with D perhaps being TRBD1 or TRBD2 (5 bases each). CDR1 LGHDT and CDR2 YNNKEL come from the germline V gene (reference sequence). This CDR3 has 17 residues. Trimming shortened V by 0 bases and J by 5 bases, and 18 bases separated the two germline ends. The CDR3 DNA follows: TGTGCCAGCAGCCAAGACCCGGGGACGAGGCAGGGAGATACGCAGTATTTT. This gives the protein CASSQDPGTRQGDTQYF.

This clonotype has ten or more counts. The gene calls are TRBV5-6 and TRBJ2-1; D possibly corresponds to TRBD1 (5 bases). Trimming left V 1 base short and J 8 bases short, with 16 bases between. From germline, CDR1 is SGHDT and CDR2 YYEEEE. CDR3 length equals 15 residues. The CDR3 reads CASSLYQGRLDEQFF. The CDR3 bases are TGTGCCAGCAGCTTGTACCAGGGTAGGTTGGATGAGCAGTTCTTC. The full variable domain, with the rest looked up from reference TRBV5-6 and TRBJ2-1, is DAGVTQSPTHLIKTRGQQVTLRCSPKSGHDTVSWYQQALGQGPQFIFQYYEEEERQRGNFPDRFSGHQFPNYSSELNVNALLLGDSALYLCASSLYQGRLDEQFFGPGTRLTVL.

This clonotype has ten or more counts. The chain has TRBV6-1 and TRBJ2-7; D not certain. The V gene's germline CDR1 is MNHNS and CDR2 SASEGT. Trimming pared 10 bases from V and 3 bases from J, leaving 13 bases between. This CDR3 comprises 12 residues. The CDR3, as DNA: TGTGCCACCCCAGACACTTACTACGAGCAGTACGTC. Encoded protein: CATPDTYYEQYV.